Below, one TCR beta chain is given with its context. These data originate in a study of PD-1 blockade in mismatch repair-deficient tumors. Repertoires were generated with immunoSEQ multiplex PCR, while TCRdb's copy carries only in-frame clones and drops some. The sample shows approximately 80,000 clones, 70% to 90% of them seen only once. The CDR3 sequence is 18 residues long. The J gene is TRBJ2-3, the V gene TRBV21-1; TRBD1 is taken as the D call from the table, unchecked against the DNA. TRBV21-1 is listed as a pseudogene. This receptor was identified in an adult with mismatch repair-deficient cancer. Sequenced here: peripheral blood, sampled 44 weeks after starting pembrolizumab. CDR3 region: CASSIRIPGQSSTDTQYF. The DNA of the CDR3 is TGTGCCAGCAGCATCCGAATTCCGGGACAGTCTAGCACAGATACGCAGTATTTT.